Below are 5 T cell receptor beta chains sequenced from a single sample in a study of cytomegalovirus exposure and HLA in healthy donors. Produced via immunoSEQ multiplex PCR; TCRdb's table is partial and in-frame only. Of more than 55,000 clones listed, around 96% are singletons. Input material: PBMCs. The receptors were sampled from a young man in good health and CMV-seronegative.

The CDR3 nucleotides are TGCGCCAGCAGCGCAGCACCCGGGACAGCCTACGAGCAGTACTTC. As protein: CASSAAPGTAYEQYF. The chain has TRBV5-1 and TRBJ2-7; 7 positions agree with TRBD1. J was trimmed by 2 bases and V by 4 bases; bases with no gene match: 9. In germline, CDR1 is SGHRS, CDR2 YFSETQ. The CDR3 covers 15 residues.

V usage is TRBV11-1 and J usage is TRBJ1-2; 7 nucleotides line up with TRBD1. The CDR3 is made up of 15 amino acids. CDR1 is SGHAT and CDR2 is FQDESV in the germline V gene (reference sequence). The junction had 8 bases not matched to a gene; V was cut back by 5 bases and J by 2 bases. CDR3 protein: CASSIDTGANYGYTF. The CDR3 nucleotides are TGTGCCAGCAGCATTGATACAGGGGCCAACTATGGCTACACCTTC.

This clone was recorded once. The J gene is TRBJ2-7, the V gene TRBV2; TRBD2 matches 7 bases. V shed 8 bases, J shed 5 bases, and the junction held 12 bases outside the gene matches. Germline V CDR1 and CDR2: SNHLY, FYNNEI. The CDR3 consists of 14 residues. The CDR3 DNA reads TGTGCCAGCGCTTCCGGGGCGGGAGTAGACGAGCAGTACTTC. Amino acid sequence: CASASGAGVDEQYF.

Only one count was recorded for this clone. J is TRBJ2-7 and V is TRBV27; TRBD2 matches at 10 bases. Germline loops: CDR1 MNHEY, CDR2 SMNVEV (reference sequence). The length of the CDR3 is 15 residues. V gave up 6 bases and J gave up 4 bases; unmatched junction bases: 9. CDR3 sequence: CASRMTGTSEYEQYF. The CDR3 nucleotides are TGTGCCAGCAGAATGACCGGGACTAGCGAGTACGAGCAGTACTTC.

The V and J genes are TRBV13 and TRBJ2-5; 11 bases fit TRBD2. Germline V lookup: CDR1 PRHDT, CDR2 FYEKMQ (reference sequence). J gave up 3 bases and V 5 bases, and 8 bases lay outside the gene matches. This CDR3 is built from 16 residues. CDR3 nucleotides: TGTGCCAGCAGCCCATATAGACTAGCGGGAAAAGAGACCCAGTACTTC. It yields the protein CASSPYRLAGKETQYF.